The 6 T cell receptor beta chains listed next were all sequenced from one sample in a study of blood T cell repertoires in COVID-19. The assay was immunoSEQ multiplex PCR, and TCRdb's table has in-frame clones only and misses some. The repertoire holds roughly 230,000 clones, approximately 84% seen once, with about 4.4% in the top ten. Sequenced input: peripheral blood. Receptors were obtained from a man in his fifties or sixties with active or convalescent COVID-19.

This chain joins TRBV5-4 and TRBJ2-1, with 11 bases identical to TRBD2. In germline, CDR1 is SGHNT, CDR2 YYREEE (reference sequence). There are 15 residues in the CDR3. V lost 5 bases to trimming and J lost 10 bases; unmatched junction nucleotides: 11. The CDR3 protein is CASRFSGGAREEQFF. The CDR3 bases are TGTGCCAGCAGATTTAGCGGGGGGGCCCGGGAGGAGCAGTTCTTC.

The genes are TRBV6-5 and TRBJ1-6; D remains ambiguous. The CDR3 is made up of 15 amino acids. Germline-derived CDR1 and CDR2 are MNHEY and SVGAGI. Trimming cost V 0 bases and J 7 bases, with 10 bases left between them. The CDR3 nucleotides read TGTGCCAGCAGTTACTCGTCCCAGAGGAATTCACCCCTCCACTTT. It translates to CASSYSSQRNSPLHF.

This clone has a single count. J is TRBJ2-1 and V is TRBV19; TRBD2 agrees at 8 bases. J was trimmed by 0 bases and V by 4 bases; bases with no gene match: 8. Germline CDR1 reads LNHDA; CDR2 reads SQIVND (reference sequence). The CDR3 totals 17 residues. In DNA, the CDR3 is TGTGCCAGTAGTAGATCTAGCGGGCGAAGCTCCTACAATGAGCAGTTCTTC. As protein: CASSRSSGRSSYNEQFF. Looking up the rest from reference TRBV19 and TRBJ2-1 gives the full variable domain: DGGITQSPKYLFRKEGQNVTLSCEQNLNHDAMYWYRQDPGQGLRLIYYSQIVNDFQKGDIAEGYSVSREKKESFPLTVTSAQKNPTAFYLCASSRSSGRSSYNEQFFGPGTRLTVL.

CDR3 in DNA: TGTGCCAGCTCACCACTTATGGAGGGGGCGGGGGCCAACGTCCTGACTTTC. Encoded protein: CASSPLMEGAGANVLTF. This chain uses TRBV18 with TRBJ2-6; D is possibly TRBD1 (7 bases). The germline V gene has CDR1 KGHSH and CDR2 LQKENI. The CDR3 is 17 residues long. V was shortened by 1 base and J by 4 bases, with 14 bases between the two germline ends.

The gene calls are TRBV6-1 and TRBJ1-3, with D possibly being TRBD1 (5 bases). The V end was cut by 2 bases, the J end by 0 bases, with 17 bases between. Per the germline V gene, CDR1 is MNHNS and CDR2 is SASEGT. There are 18 residues in the CDR3. CDR3 DNA: TGTGCCAGCAGTGAACGCAGGGTAACTACCGTCTCTGGAAACACCATATATTTT. Translating gives CASSERRVTTVSGNTIYF.

The V and J genes are TRBV18 and TRBJ1-1; D is unresolved. The CDR3 spans 15 residues. Germline CDR1 KGHSH, CDR2 LQKENI. V lost 3 bases to trimming and J lost 6 bases, with 17 bases between them. CDR3 nucleotides: TGTGCCAGCTCACCCACCGTCGGTGCGTTGGCTGAAGCTTTCTTT. It encodes CASSPTVGALAEAFF.